One sample yielded the 20 T cell receptor beta chains listed below, sequenced in a study of T-cell reconstitution after alpha-beta-depleted transplantation in children. A library of TCRbeta sequences, prepared with unique molecular identifiers, was generated. TCRdb reprocessed the PCR reads via MiXCR and lists one record per CDR3 protein. Here the sample spans hundreds of thousands of distinct CDR3 sequences, about 9.4% being singletons. The material sequenced was PBMCs, taken before TCRalphabeta/CD19-depleted stem cell transplant. The source of these receptors is a boy in the first two years of life with acute myeloid leukemia, due to receive a stem cell transplant.

This clonotype was observed many times. This rearrangement joins TRBV7-8 to TRBJ2-2; the D gene is possibly TRBD2 (6 bases). The CDR3 runs to 15 residues. V was shortened by 7 bases and J by 0 bases, with 12 bases between the two germline ends. Germline CDR1 reads SGHVS; CDR2 reads FQNEAQ. The CDR3 sequence is CASIPGTSNTGELFF. DNA for the CDR3: TGTGCCAGCATCCCCGGGACTTCGAACACCGGGGAGCTGTTTTTT.

In this sample, this clonotype turned up many times. The V gene is TRBV4-3, the J gene TRBJ2-1, with 13 bases lining up with TRBD2. V was clipped by 1 base and J by 13 bases; unmatched bases: 7. The CDR3 has 15 residues. Germline values: CDR1 LGHNA, CDR2 YSLEER. The CDR3 DNA reads TGCGCCAGCAGCCAAGCACGACTAGCGGGGGGCGCCCAGTTCTTC. Amino acid sequence: CASSQARLAGGAQFF.

This clonotype has a count of ten or more. This rearrangement joins TRBV25-1 to TRBJ1-1; 7 nucleotides agree with TRBD1. The germline V gene has CDR1 MGHDK and CDR2 SYGVNS. The CDR3 runs 14 residues. With V trimmed by 0 bases and J by 8 bases, 6 bases remained unmatched. The CDR3 reads CASSEYSWTGEAFF. The CDR3 DNA follows: TGTGCCAGCAGTGAATATTCCTGGACAGGCGAAGCTTTCTTT. Together with reference TRBV25-1 and TRBJ1-1, the CDR3 gives the full variable domain: EADIYQTPRYLVIGTGKKITLECSQTMGHDKMYWYQQDPGMELHLIHYSYGVNSTEKGDLSSESTVSRIRTEHFPLTLESARPSHTSQYLCASSEYSWTGEAFFGQGTRLTVV.

The table lists this clonotype with a few counts. This chain links TRBV12-3 or TRBV12-4 with TRBJ1-2, with D hard to call. V was clipped by 6 bases and J by 8 bases, with 13 bases between them. CDR3 size: 12 residues. The CDR3 region has the DNA TGTGCCAGCAGCCTCATACCTGACGGCTACACCTTC. Protein: CASSLIPDGYTF.

For this clonotype: It may be a read error: a sequence one base away is much more abundant. Since the CDR3 does not end with the conserved phenylalanine or tryptophan, this likely comes from a read error. The V and J genes are TRBV6-4 and TRBJ2-5; no clear D. Trimming shortened V by 3 bases and J by 7 bases, and 9 bases separated the two germline ends. CDR1 is MRHNA and CDR2 is SNTAGT in the germline V gene. The CDR3 spans 12 residues. The DNA for the CDR3 is TGTGCCAGCAGTGAGCGAGTGACGACCCAGTACTGC. Translating it yields CASSERVTTQYC.

This clonotype was observed at least ten times. The chain combines TRBV20-1 with TRBJ2-3; TRBD2 agrees at 10 bases. The CDR3 spans 15 residues. Germline values: CDR1 DFQATT, CDR2 SNEGSKA (reference sequence). After removal of 3 bases from V and 4 bases from J, the junction contained 7 bases not matched to a gene. This CDR3 reads CSARLSSGSADTQYF. The CDR3 nucleotides read TGCAGTGCTAGGCTTTCTAGCGGGAGTGCAGATACGCAGTATTTT.

This clonotype was recorded a few times. The chain uses TRBV6-5 and TRBJ2-5; perhaps TRBD2 as D (6 bases). Germline CDR1 is MNHEY and CDR2 is SVGAGI. V was pared by 7 bases and J by 5 bases, with 23 bases between. The CDR3 consists of 16 residues. The CDR3 nucleotides read TGTGCCAGCATTTTACTCGCGGGGTCAAAGAGGGAGACCCAGTACTTC. Translated, it gives CASILLAGSKRETQYF.

This clonotype was detected a few times. The rearrangement links TRBV20-1 to TRBJ2-5; tentatively, D is TRBD1 or TRBD2 (5 bases each). Deletions cut 5 bases from V and 2 bases from J, with 15 bases between. The germline CDR1 and CDR2 sequences are DFQATT and SNEGSKA (reference sequence). The CDR3 covers 14 residues. The CDR3 nucleotides are TGCAGTGCTGGCCGGGACCTGAGGCAAGAGACCCAGTACTTC. Its translation is CSAGRDLRQETQYF.

This clonotype was counted at least ten times. DNA for the CDR3: TGTGCCACCCAGAGCGGGAGGTACTCCTACAATGAGCAGTTCTTC. Its protein product is CATQSGRYSYNEQFF. The V gene is TRBV10-3, the J gene TRBJ2-1, with 9 bases fitting TRBD2. CDR3 length: 15 amino acids. The J segment lost 0 bases and the V segment lost 10 bases, leaving 7 bases of the junction unmatched. From germline, CDR1 is ENHRY and CDR2 SYGVKD.

The DNA of the CDR3 is TGTGCCAGCAGCCCGGACTCCGGGACGGTGAACACTGAAGCTTTCTTT. Residues: CASSPDSGTVNTEAFF. The V gene is TRBV9, the J gene TRBJ1-1; maybe TRBD1 (5 bases). This CDR3 spans 16 amino acids. V dropped 4 bases and J dropped 0 bases, with 16 bases sitting between them. Germline V CDR1 and CDR2: SGDLS, YYNGEE. Full variable domain (missing parts from reference TRBV9 and TRBJ1-1): DSGVTQTPKHLITATGQRVTLRCSPRSGDLSVYWYQQSLDQGLQFLIQYYNGEERAKGNILERFSAQQFPDLHSELNLSSLELGDSALYFCASSPDSGTVNTEAFFGQGTRLTVV.

This clonotype was counted many times. The chain combines TRBV9 with TRBJ2-5; D ambiguous. V lost 0 bases to trimming and J lost 4 bases, with 7 bases between them. The CDR3 extends over 13 amino acids. Germline V gene sequence: CDR1 SGDLS, CDR2 YYNGEE. CDR3 residues: CASSVEPLETQYF. Here the CDR3 DNA reads TGTGCCAGCAGCGTAGAGCCTCTAGAGACCCAGTACTTC.

CDR3 amino acids: CSATGYSTDTQYF. The CDR3 bases are TGCAGTGCTACAGGGTATAGCACAGATACGCAGTATTTT. The chain carries TRBV20-1 and TRBJ2-3, with D possibly being TRBD1 (5 bases). Trimming removed 4 bases from V and 0 bases from J, with 8 bases in between. This CDR3 is 13 amino acids long. Germline V gives CDR1 DFQATT, CDR2 SNEGSKA (reference sequence).

The gene calls are TRBV28 and TRBJ2-5; TRBD2 aligns across 9 bases. Per the germline V gene, CDR1 is MDHEN and CDR2 is SYDVKM. Trimming cost V 7 bases and J 3 bases; bases outside gene matches: 12. This CDR3 region has 16 residues. The CDR3, as DNA: TGTGCCAGCACAGGGTTAGCGGGAGAGGGGGAAGAGACCCAGTACTTC. Its protein product is CASTGLAGEGEETQYF.

There are many counts of this clonotype. CDR3 sequence: CASSPSTGAGANVLTF. CDR3 DNA sequence: TGTGCCAGCTCACCTTCGACAGGGGCTGGGGCCAACGTCCTGACTTTC. The chain couples TRBV18 to TRBJ2-6; the match to TRBD1 covers 8 bases. CDR1 and CDR2 from the germline V gene are KGHSH and LQKENI. V gave up 3 bases and J gave up 2 bases; unmatched junction bases: 3. The CDR3 extends over 16 amino acids.

This clonotype was recorded many times. This chain links TRBV3-1 with TRBJ2-1; TRBD1 matches 9 bases. This CDR3 has 15 amino acids. V shed 5 bases and J 9 bases; nucleotides not matched to a gene: 11. Germline V gene lookup returns CDR1 LGHDT and CDR2 YNNKEL (reference sequence). CDR3 bases: TGTGCCAGCAGCGCACACGGGACAGGGTACGGTGAGCAGTTCTTC. It is translated as CASSAHGTGYGEQFF.

This clonotype showed up many times. The gene calls are TRBV5-1 and TRBJ2-2; TRBD2 matches at 7 bases. The germline gives CDR1 SGHRS, CDR2 YFSETQ. The J segment lost 3 bases and the V segment lost 0 bases, leaving 5 bases of the junction unmatched. There are 16 residues in the CDR3. In DNA, the CDR3 is TGCGCCAGCAGCTTGGCTCCGAGCGGGGACACCGGGGAGCTGTTTTTT. Protein: CASSLAPSGDTGELFF.

Turning to this clonotype: This may stem from a read error, because a much larger clone lies one nucleotide away. This CDR3 reads CSVRTSMGMEEQFF. CDR3 coding DNA: TGCAGTGTTAGAACTTCAATGGGAATGGAGGAGCAGTTCTTC. V usage is TRBV20-1 and J usage is TRBJ2-1; D is ambiguous. Germline V CDR1 and CDR2: DFQATT, SNEGSKA (reference sequence). The CDR3 sequence is 14 residues long.

This chain uses TRBV19 with TRBJ2-5; possible D gene TRBD2, 6 bases. The CDR3 consists of 14 residues. Germline assignment: CDR1 LNHDA and CDR2 SQIVND (reference sequence). V dropped 6 bases and J dropped 4 bases, with 15 bases sitting between them. The CDR3 DNA reads TGTGCCAGTAGACCGTCGGGACTTAGAGAGACCCAGTACTTC. It translates to CASRPSGLRETQYF.

The V gene is TRBV7-8, the J gene TRBJ2-7; D uncertain. Trimming stripped 1 base from V and 10 bases from J, with 17 bases between. CDR3 length equals 14 residues. The germline V gene has CDR1 SGHVS and CDR2 FQNEAQ. The CDR3 sequence is CASSLVDDREEQYF. CDR3 nucleotides: TGTGCCAGCAGCTTAGTGGACGATAGGGAAGAACAGTACTTC. Looking up the rest from reference TRBV7-8 and TRBJ2-7 gives the full variable domain: GAGVSQSPRYKVAKRGQDVALRCDPISGHVSLFWYQQALGQGPEFLTYFQNEAQLDKSGLPSDRFFAERPEGSVSTLKIQRTQQEDSAVYLCASSLVDDREEQYFGPGTRLTVT.

The sample holds many counts of this clonotype. This chain uses TRBV5-1 with TRBJ1-1, with unresolved D. The V end was cut by 4 bases, the J end by 2 bases, with 9 bases between. The CDR3 has 13 amino acids. CDR1 is SGHRS and CDR2 is YFSETQ in the germline V gene. CDR3 coding DNA: TGCGCCAGCAGCCCCATGACCAACACTGAAGCTTTCTTT. It yields the protein CASSPMTNTEAFF.